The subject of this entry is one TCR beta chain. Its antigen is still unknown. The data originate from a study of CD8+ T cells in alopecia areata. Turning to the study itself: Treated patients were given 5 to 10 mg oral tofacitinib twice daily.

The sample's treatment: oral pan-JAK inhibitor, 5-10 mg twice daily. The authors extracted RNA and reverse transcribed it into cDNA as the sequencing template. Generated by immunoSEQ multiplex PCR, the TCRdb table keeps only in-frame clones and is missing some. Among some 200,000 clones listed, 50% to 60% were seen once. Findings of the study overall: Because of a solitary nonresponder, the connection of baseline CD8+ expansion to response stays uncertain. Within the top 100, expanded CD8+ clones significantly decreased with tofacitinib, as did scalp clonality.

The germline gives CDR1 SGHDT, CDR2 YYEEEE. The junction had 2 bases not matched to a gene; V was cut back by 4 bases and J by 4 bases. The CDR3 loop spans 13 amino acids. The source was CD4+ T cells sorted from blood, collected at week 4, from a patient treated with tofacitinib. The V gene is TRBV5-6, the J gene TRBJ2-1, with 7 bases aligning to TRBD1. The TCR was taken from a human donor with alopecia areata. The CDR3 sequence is CASSTDRYNEQFF. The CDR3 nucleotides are TGTGCCAGCAGCACGGACAGGTACAATGAGCAGTTCTTC.